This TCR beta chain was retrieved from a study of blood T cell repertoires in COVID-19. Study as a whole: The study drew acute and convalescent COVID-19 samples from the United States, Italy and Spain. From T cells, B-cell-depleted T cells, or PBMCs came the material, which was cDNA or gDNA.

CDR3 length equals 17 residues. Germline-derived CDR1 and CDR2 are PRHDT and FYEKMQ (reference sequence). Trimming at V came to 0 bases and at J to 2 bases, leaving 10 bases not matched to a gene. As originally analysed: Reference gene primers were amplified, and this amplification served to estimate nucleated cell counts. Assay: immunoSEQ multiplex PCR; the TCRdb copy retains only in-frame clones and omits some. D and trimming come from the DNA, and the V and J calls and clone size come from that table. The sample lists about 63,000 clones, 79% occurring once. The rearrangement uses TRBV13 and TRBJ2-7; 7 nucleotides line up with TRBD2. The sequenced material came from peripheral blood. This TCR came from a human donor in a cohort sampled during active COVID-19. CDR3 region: CASSLGPPAGVPYEQYF. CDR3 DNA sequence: TGTGCCAGCAGCTTAGGCCCGCCGGCGGGAGTCCCCTACGAGCAGTACTTC.